This T cell receptor beta chain was captured by sequencing in a study of T cell repertoires in cytomegalovirus infection. Study information: The public TCR beta signatures pointed to both CMV infection and matching HLA type. Study-wide points: Accumulated public TCR beta family frequency recognized individuals carrying CMV together with the relevant HLA.

V was pared by 4 bases and J by 6 bases, with 12 bases between. The CDR3 covers 14 residues. In germline, CDR1 is MNHNY, CDR2 SVGAGI (reference sequence). On this clonotype: The antigen is not known.

TCRdb re-called the reads with MiXCR, one entry per CDR3 protein. This sample has roughly 170,000 distinct CDR3 sequences, with roughly 20% found just once. The TCR originated in a human donor in good health (CMV status not recorded). Some clones in this sample may be carry-over from other donors' samples. The sequenced sample was CD8+ T cells from cultured PBMCs, obtained from culture after CMV antigen stimulation. This chain joins TRBV6-6 and TRBJ2-2; D is possibly TRBD2 (5 bases). The CDR3 reads CASSSDSIAGELFF. In DNA form, the CDR3 reads TGTGCCAGCAGTTCGGACTCTATAGCCGGGGAGCTGTTTTTT.